The present T cell receptor (beta chain) was sequenced within a study of blood T cell repertoires in COVID-19. Study in general: COVID-19 samples from acute and convalescent phases originated in the United States, Italy and Spain. From T cells, B-cell-depleted T cells, or PBMCs came the material, which was cDNA or gDNA.

In the study's own analysis: Reference gene primer amplification in the assay estimated nucleated cell counts. The repertoire was sequenced with immunoSEQ multiplex PCR; TCRdb's copy has only in-frame clones and lacks some. That table furnishes V, J and clone size, whereas the DNA furnished D and trimming. There are 300,000 to 400,000 clones in the sample; 86% occur only once, and roughly 7.2% lies in the top ten. One Seattle source followed patients from active infection through their disease course. With 8 bases clipped from V and 0 bases from J, the junction kept 7 bases outside the gene matches. CDR1 and CDR2 (germline): SGHNT, YYREEE (reference sequence). This CDR3 spans 15 amino acids. This clone was seen only a few times.

The sequencing sample was made of peripheral blood. V is TRBV5-4 and J is TRBJ1-2, with 10 bases lining up with TRBD1. This receptor was obtained from a woman aged 55-69 years with COVID-19, enrolled during active disease. In DNA, the CDR3 is TGTGCCAGTCGGGACAGGGGAACCTCTAACTATGGCTACACCTTC. Amino acid sequence: CASRDRGTSNYGYTF.